Listed here are 13 T cell receptor beta chains from one sample, sequenced in a study of T cell responses to AZD1222 COVID-19 vaccine. Data came from immunoSEQ multiplex PCR; TCRdb stores just in-frame clones and leaves some out. The data show around 81,000 clones, approximately 90% seen once. The sample was peripheral blood, taken 28 days after the second AZD1222 dose. The receptors were sampled from an adult who received the AZD1222 COVID-19 vaccine.

This chain joins TRBV27 and TRBJ2-7; TRBD2 matches at 9 bases. After removal of 2 bases from V and 6 bases from J, the junction contained 5 bases not matched to a gene. The CDR3 is 14 amino acids. Germline V gene lookup returns CDR1 MNHEY and CDR2 SMNVEV (reference sequence). CDR3 sequence: CASSLAGGPVEQYF. In DNA form, the CDR3 reads TGTGCCAGCAGTTTAGCGGGAGGGCCGGTCGAGCAGTACTTC.

This chain uses TRBV19 with TRBJ2-1; TRBD2 matches 12 bases. The J segment lost 7 bases and the V segment lost 3 bases, leaving 10 bases of the junction unmatched. There are 17 residues in the CDR3. Germline CDR1 reads LNHDA; CDR2 reads SQIVND (reference sequence). DNA for the CDR3: TGTGCCAGTAGTATTTGGGCGACTAGCGGGAGATCAAATGAGCAGTTCTTC. Protein: CASSIWATSGRSNEQFF. The full variable domain, with the rest looked up from reference TRBV19 and TRBJ2-1, is DGGITQSPKYLFRKEGQNVTLSCEQNLNHDAMYWYRQDPGQGLRLIYYSQIVNDFQKGDIAEGYSVSREKKESFPLTVTSAQKNPTAFYLCASSIWATSGRSNEQFFGPGTRLTVL.

The V gene is TRBV5-1, the J gene TRBJ2-3; D gene unclear. The germline V gene has CDR1 SGHRS and CDR2 YFSETQ. The V end was cut by 4 bases, the J end by 0 bases, with 9 bases between. The CDR3 totals 14 residues. The CDR3 sequence: CASSPYGSTDTQYF. In nucleotides, the CDR3 is TGCGCCAGCAGCCCTTACGGGAGCACAGATACGCAGTATTTT. Supplemented by reference TRBV5-1 and TRBJ2-3, the full variable domain reads KAGVTQTPRYLIKTRGQQVTLSCSPISGHRSVSWYQQTPGQGLQFLFEYFSETQRNKGNFPGRFSGRQFSNSRSEMNVSTLELGDSALYLCASSPYGSTDTQYFGPGTRLTVL.

The chain has TRBV18 and TRBJ2-1; 11 nucleotides match TRBD2. Germline CDR1 reads KGHSH; CDR2 reads LQKENI. The trim removed 4 bases at V and 8 bases at J, leaving 7 bases unmatched. The CDR3 totals 15 residues. The CDR3 sequence is CASSRQTSGNDEQFF. Written as DNA, the CDR3 is TGTGCCAGCTCACGGCAGACTAGCGGGAACGATGAGCAGTTCTTC.

This clone was seen just once. The DNA of the CDR3 is TGTGCCAGCAGTACCCAGGGTGGGGGCACTGAAGCTTTCTTT. Its protein product is CASSTQGGGTEAFF. The chain carries TRBV6-5 and TRBJ1-1; a possible D gene is TRBD1 (5 bases). The germline V gene has CDR1 MNHEY and CDR2 SVGAGI. The CDR3 is 14 amino acids. V was cut by 5 bases and J by 4 bases, with 14 bases left in between.

Only a few counts were recorded for this clone. This sequence joins TRBV3-1 (or the pseudogene TRBV3-2) and TRBJ2-7; D is perhaps TRBD1 or TRBD2 (5 bases each). Germline V gene sequence: CDR1 LGHDT, CDR2 YNNKEL (reference sequence). The CDR3 spans 14 residues. V was shortened by 2 bases and J by 0 bases, with 8 bases between the two germline ends. The CDR3, as DNA: TGTGCCAGCAGCCAATGGGACGGCTCCTACGAGCAGTACTTC. Translated: CASSQWDGSYEQYF.

The genes are TRBV30 and TRBJ2-7; perhaps D is TRBD1 or TRBD2 (6 bases each). Germline CDR1 is GTSNPN and CDR2 is SVGIG (reference sequence). The CDR3 loop spans 14 amino acids. The V end was cut by 2 bases, the J end by 4 bases, with 15 bases between. This CDR3 is CAWSKGGTLYEQYF. The CDR3 DNA reads as TGTGCCTGGAGTAAAGGGGGGACGTTGTACGAGCAGTACTTC.

There are many counts of this clone. V and J are TRBV6-4 and TRBJ2-7; D not resolved. The ends were cut back, 4 bases at V and 0 bases at J, with 13 bases in the middle. CDR1 is MRHNA, CDR2 SNTAGT, per germline. The CDR3 loop spans 15 amino acids. CDR3 nucleotides: TGTGCCAGCAGTGTATCGGCGGAGAGCTCCTACGAGCAGTACTTC. It specifies CASSVSAESSYEQYF.

V is TRBV3-1 (or the pseudogene TRBV3-2) and J is TRBJ2-5, with D possibly matching TRBD2 (7 bases). The length of the CDR3 is 16 residues. V lost 4 bases and J 5 bases, leaving 20 bases between the germline ends. Germline CDR1 is LGHDT and CDR2 is YNNKEL (reference sequence). DNA for the CDR3: TGTGCCAGCAGCCCAAGAAGGGGAGGGGGTCGCGAGACCCAGTACTTC. It is translated as CASSPRRGGGRETQYF.

CDR3 sequence: CASSLMRTSWEQYF. CDR3 nucleotides: TGTGCCAGCAGTTTAATGAGGACCTCCTGGGAGCAGTACTTC. V usage is TRBV27 and J usage is TRBJ2-7, with D unclear. Per germline, CDR1 MNHEY and CDR2 SMNVEV (reference sequence). V lost 2 bases to trimming and J lost 7 bases, with 15 bases between them. The CDR3 consists of 14 residues.

The rearrangement joins TRBV12-3 or TRBV12-4 to TRBJ2-1; TRBD2 might be the D (5 bases). V lost 5 bases and J lost 5, with 10 bases in between. CDR3 size: 13 residues. CDR3 protein: CASSGGLNNEQFF. DNA for the CDR3: TGTGCCAGCAGTGGAGGACTCAACAATGAGCAGTTCTTC.

The V gene is TRBV5-1, the J gene TRBJ2-1; no clear D gene. The V gene lost 0 bases and the J gene lost 0 bases, with 7 bases spanning the gap. Germline CDR1 is SGHRS and CDR2 is YFSETQ. The length of the CDR3 is 15 residues. The CDR3 nucleotides read TGCGCCAGCAGCTTGGGCCCCAGCTCCTACAATGAGCAGTTCTTC. As protein: CASSLGPSSYNEQFF.

As DNA, the CDR3 is TGTGCCAGCAGCTTAAGCGGGAGTGAGGAGACCCAGTACTTC. Its translation is CASSLSGSEETQYF. The J gene is TRBJ2-5, the V gene TRBV7-3, with 7 positions matching TRBD2. From germline, CDR1 is SGHTA and CDR2 FQGTGA. V lost 1 base, J lost 5 bases, and 4 bases stayed unmatched. This CDR3 contains 14 residues.